A selection of T cell receptor beta chains follows, all from one sample in a study of T cells after yellow fever vaccination. TCRdb re-analysed the 5' RACE reads in MiXCR, keeping a single row per CDR3 protein. The data hold roughly 250,000 distinct CDR3 sequences, with 10% to 15% observed a single time. The starting material was CD4+ T cells sorted from PBMCs, obtained 45 days after the yellow fever booster vaccination. Receptor source: a man aged 25-45 years who received the YFV17D yellow fever vaccine. Both conserved end residues are part of each CDR3. The D gene is left open where the match is weak. Clone size is shown for a subset of rows, as once, few, many or a class of expanded clone.

J,D,V,size,CDR3,DNA
TRBJ2-7,TRBD1,TRBV4-3,NA,CASSQEKGQGGPSSYEQYF,TGCGCCAGCAGCCAAGAGAAGGGACAGGGAGGCCCGAGCTCCTACGAGCAGTACTTC
TRBJ2-2,NA,TRBV18,few,CASSPNGGQNTGELFF,TGTGCCAGCTCACCAAACGGCGGACAGAACACCGGGGAGCTGTTTTTT
TRBJ2-1,NA,TRBV3-1,NA,CACSKQVRRRQNDNEQFF,TGTGCCTGCAGCAAGCAGGTCCGTCGGAGACAAAATGACAATGAGCAGTTCTTC
TRBJ2-2,NA,TRBV18,few,CASSPRTNTGELFF,TGTGCCAGCTCACCACGTACGAACACCGGGGAGCTGTTTTTT
TRBJ2-5,NA,TRBV10-2,few,CASNPSGGQQETQYF,TGCGCCAGCAACCCGTCGGGGGGACAGCAAGAGACCCAGTACTTC
TRBJ1-1,NA,TRBV4-2,NA,CASSQGAGENTEAFF,TGTGCCAGCAGCCAAGGGGCGGGGGAGAACACTGAAGCTTTCTTT
TRBJ2-1,TRBD2,TRBV3-1,NA,CASSQRPRLAGANEQFF,TGTGCCAGCAGCCAACGTCCAAGACTAGCGGGAGCTAATGAGCAGTTCTTC
TRBJ2-7,TRBD2,TRBV12-3/TRBV12-4,many,CASSPGREGEQYF,TGTGCCAGCAGTCCCGGACGGGAGGGAGAGCAGTACTTC
TRBJ2-5,NA,TRBV5-6,NA,CASSLNQGRKTQYF,TGTGCCAGCAGCTTGAACCAGGGCAGAAAGACCCAGTACTTC
TRBJ2-2,NA,TRBV19,NA,CASSSGINTGELFF,TGTGCCAGTTCGTCCGGGATAAACACCGGGGAGCTGTTTTTT
TRBJ2-7,NA,TRBV7-2,NA,CASSPPKGEQYF,TGTGCCAGCAGCCCCCCGAAGGGCGAGCAGTACTTC
TRBJ2-1,TRBD2,TRBV29-1,few,CSAAGLAGAFSYNEQFF,TGCAGCGCCGCGGGACTAGCGGGAGCCTTCTCCTACAATGAGCAGTTCTTC
TRBJ2-1,NA,TRBV7-2,NA,CASMGGNHYNEQFF,TGTGCCAGCATGGGGGGAAACCATTACAATGAGCAGTTCTTC
TRBJ2-3,NA,TRBV28,many,CASRYTDTQYF,TGTGCCAGCAGGTATACAGATACGCAGTATTTT
TRBJ1-2,NA,TRBV12-3/TRBV12-4,NA,CASSFNGYGYTF,TGTGCCAGCAGTTTTAATGGTTATGGCTACACCTTC
TRBJ2-1,NA,TRBV5-1,few,CASSWGTRVKASYNEQFF,TGCGCCAGCAGCTGGGGAACGAGGGTGAAGGCCTCCTACAATGAGCAGTTCTTC
TRBJ2-7,NA,TRBV12-3/TRBV12-4,few,CASSLALEQYF,TGTGCCAGCAGTTTAGCTCTCGAGCAGTACTTC
TRBJ2-1,NA,TRBV20-1,few,CSARAPGPSAGYEQFF,TGCAGTGCTAGAGCCCCGGGTCCGTCGGCGGGGTATGAGCAGTTCTTC
TRBJ2-7,NA,TRBV18,NA,CASSPSRLENEQYF,TGTGCCAGCTCGCCCAGCCGGCTGGAGAACGAGCAGTACTTC
TRBJ2-7,NA,TRBV6-5,few,CASSYSKGDAYEQYF,TGTGCCAGCAGTTACTCGAAAGGAGACGCCTACGAGCAGTACTTC
TRBJ2-1,TRBD2,TRBV14,NA,CASSQEGSWSSGSDEQFF,TGTGCCAGCAGCCAAGAGGGAAGTTGGTCTAGCGGGAGTGATGAGCAGTTCTTC
TRBJ1-2,NA,TRBV5-1,NA,CASSLGDGIYGYTF,TGCGCCAGCAGCTTGGGAGACGGAATCTATGGCTACACCTTC
TRBJ2-1,TRBD2,TRBV5-1,many,CASSFMREGPLNEQFF,TGCGCCAGCAGCTTTATGAGGGAGGGCCCCCTCAATGAGCAGTTCTTC
TRBJ1-1,TRBD1,TRBV7-8,NA,CASSLAGTGVAYTEAFF,TGTGCCAGCAGCTTAGCGGGGACAGGGGTTGCGTACACTGAAGCTTTCTTT
TRBJ2-5,TRBD2,TRBV29-1,NA,CSVATSGRRETQYF,TGCAGCGTCGCTACTAGCGGGAGGCGTGAGACCCAGTACTTC
TRBJ1-4,NA,TRBV4-3,NA,CAMHRPVPFNEKLFF,TGCGCGATGCATCGGCCAGTGCCTTTTAATGAAAAACTGTTTTTT
TRBJ2-1,NA,TRBV20-1,NA,CSGGATNEQFF,TGCAGTGGAGGGGCCACCAATGAGCAGTTCTTC
TRBJ2-4,NA,TRBV7-2,NA,CASSRRDSTTNIQYF,TGTGCCAGCAGCCGCCGGGACTCAACAACAAACATTCAGTACTTC
TRBJ2-7,NA,TRBV18,NA,CASSLDAVEQYF,TGTGCCAGCTCACTCGACGCCGTCGAGCAGTACTTC
TRBJ2-1,NA,TRBV6-4,many,CASSDQAAGNEQFF,TGTGCCAGCAGTGACCAGGCGGCGGGTAATGAGCAGTTCTTC
TRBJ2-1,NA,TRBV29-1,many,CSVDRALNYNEQFF,TGCAGCGTTGACCGCGCGCTAAACTACAATGAGCAGTTCTTC
TRBJ2-3,TRBD2,TRBV7-2,NA,CASSLAHLAGVADTQYF,TGTGCCAGCAGCTTAGCGCACCTAGCGGGAGTGGCAGATACGCAGTATTTT
TRBJ2-4,NA,TRBV12-3/TRBV12-4,NA,CASSLSGSGNIQYF,TGTGCCAGCAGTTTAAGTGGCAGCGGAAACATTCAGTACTTC
TRBJ1-2,NA,TRBV20-1,many,CSALEDPGYTF,TGCAGTGCTTTAGAGGATCCTGGCTACACCTTC
TRBJ1-1,NA,TRBV3-1,few,CASSQDYSQGPSTEAFF,TGTGCCAGCAGCCAAGATTATTCACAGGGCCCTTCCACTGAAGCTTTCTTT
TRBJ2-7,NA,TRBV29-1,few,CSVWGDQQGSYEQYF,TGCAGCGTGTGGGGGGATCAACAGGGTTCGTACGAGCAGTACTTC
TRBJ2-3,NA,TRBV5-8,few,CASSWTDTQYF,TGTGCCAGCAGCTGGACTGATACGCAGTATTTT
TRBJ2-1,NA,TRBV7-8,few,CAGASGTRQFF,TGTGCCGGGGCATCCGGGACTCGACAGTTCTTC